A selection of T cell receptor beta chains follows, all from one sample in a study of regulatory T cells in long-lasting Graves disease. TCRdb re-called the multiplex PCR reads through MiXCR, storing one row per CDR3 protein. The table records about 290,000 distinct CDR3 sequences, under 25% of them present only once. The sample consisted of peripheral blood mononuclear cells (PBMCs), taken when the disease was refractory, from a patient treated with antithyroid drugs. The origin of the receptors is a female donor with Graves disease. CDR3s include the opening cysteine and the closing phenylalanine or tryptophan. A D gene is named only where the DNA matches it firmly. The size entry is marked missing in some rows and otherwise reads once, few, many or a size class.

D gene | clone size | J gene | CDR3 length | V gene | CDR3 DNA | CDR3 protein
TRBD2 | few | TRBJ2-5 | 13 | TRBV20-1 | TGCAGTGCCCCCCGAGCGGGGGAGGAGACCCAGTACTTC | CSAPRAGEETQYF
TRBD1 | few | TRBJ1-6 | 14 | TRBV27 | TGTGCCAGCAGATGGGACAGGGAGAATTCACCCCTCCACTTT | CASRWDRENSPLHF
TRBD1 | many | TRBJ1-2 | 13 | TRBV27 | TGTGCGTTAACCCGGGACAGTAACTATGGCTACACCTTC | CALTRDSNYGYTF
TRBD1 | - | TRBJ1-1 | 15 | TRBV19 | TGTGCCAGTAGTACCCAGGGGGCGGAGAACACTGAAGCTTTCTTT | CASSTQGAENTEAFF
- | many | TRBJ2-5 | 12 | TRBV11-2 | TGTGCCAGCAGCTCTCAGAGGGAGACCCAGTACTTC | CASSSQRETQYF
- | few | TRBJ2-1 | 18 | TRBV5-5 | TGTGCCAGCAGCCCCGGGAAGGGGGTGACTAGCTCCTACAATGAGCAGTTCTTC | CASSPGKGVTSSYNEQFF
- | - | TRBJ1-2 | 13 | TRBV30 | TGTGCCTGGAGTCGGGGGGGTTTTAGGGGCTACACCTTC | CAWSRGGFRGYTF
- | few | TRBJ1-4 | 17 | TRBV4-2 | TGTGCCAGCAGCCTGGGGCAGGGGCCTGCAACTAATGAAAAACTGTTTTTT | CASSLGQGPATNEKLFF
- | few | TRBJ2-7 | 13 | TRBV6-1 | TGTGCCAGCAGTGAAGATCACTCCTACGAGCAGTACTTC | CASSEDHSYEQYF
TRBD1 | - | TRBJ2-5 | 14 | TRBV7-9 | TGTGCCAGCAGGCCAGGGGGCCGAGGAGAGACCCAGTACTTC | CASRPGGRGETQYF
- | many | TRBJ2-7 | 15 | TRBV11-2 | TGTGCCAGCAGAACCCCTGGGACGGGGTCCTACGAGCAGTACTTC | CASRTPGTGSYEQYF
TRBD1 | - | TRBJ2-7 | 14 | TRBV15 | TGTGCCACCAGCAGACTGGGACAGGGCTACGAGCAGTACTTC | CATSRLGQGYEQYF
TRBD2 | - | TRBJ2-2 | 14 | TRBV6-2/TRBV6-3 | TGTGCCAGCACACTAGCGGACAACACCGGGGAGCTGTTTTTT | CASTLADNTGELFF
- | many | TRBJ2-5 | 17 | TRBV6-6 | TGTGCCAGCAGTTACTCGAGAGGGTTGGAGGGCCAAGAGACCCAGTACTTC | CASSYSRGLEGQETQYF